Below, 18 T cell receptor beta chains from the same sample are listed, as sequenced in a study of beta chain features in type 1 diabetes. Findings of the study overall: Type 1 diabetes patients had moderately but significantly shorter TCRB CDR3s in all four CD4+ subsets.

For these TCRs, the target antigens are not known. The study reverse transcribed the entire isolated RNA, so it sequenced expressed TCRB transcripts. The method was immunoSEQ multiplex PCR; TCRdb's version includes in-frame clones alone and lacks a portion of them. The table lists 300,000 to 450,000 clones, 10% to 15% of them singletons. Sequencing used naive CD4+ T cells from blood. The receptors derive from a woman under 30 with type 1 diabetes.

This clone was seen a handful of times. The chain employs TRBV5-1 and TRBJ2-5; D may be TRBD1 (5 bases). The germline V gene encodes CDR1 SGHRS and CDR2 YFSETQ. The V gene lost 2 bases and the J gene lost 2 bases, with 13 bases spanning the gap. The CDR3 is 15 residues long. The CDR3 nucleotides read TGCGCCAGCAGCTTCCGATCGACAGATCAAGAGACCCAGTACTTC. Its translation: CASSFRSTDQETQYF.

The chain couples TRBV4-1 to TRBJ2-7; possible D gene TRBD2, 5 bases. V lost 1 base and J 2 bases, leaving 18 bases between the germline ends. Germline CDR1 and CDR2: MGHRA and YSYEKL. This CDR3 region has 17 residues. The CDR3 spells CASSQGISGVVPYEQYF. The CDR3 region has the DNA TGCGCCAGCAGCCAAGGGATTTCCGGGGTCGTCCCCTACGAGCAGTACTTC.

This clone was counted between two and nine times. V is TRBV19 and J is TRBJ2-5; 10 bases match TRBD1. CDR3 size: 18 residues. Germline CDR1 reads LNHDA; CDR2 reads SQIVND (reference sequence). V was pared by 6 bases and J by 4 bases, with 17 bases of the junction left unmatched. This CDR3 reads CASSTYIPGTGALETQYF. CDR3 DNA sequence: TGTGCCAGTAGCACGTATATCCCCGGGACAGGGGCGCTAGAGACCCAGTACTTC.

V usage is TRBV7-2 and J usage is TRBJ2-1; D unclear. Germline values: CDR1 SGHTA, CDR2 FQGNSA. The CDR3 totals 13 residues. V was shortened by 4 bases and J by 8 bases, with 12 bases between the two germline ends. The chain's CDR3 is CASSSPGGYEQFF. The CDR3 coding sequence is TGTGCCAGCAGCTCCCCCGGCGGATATGAGCAGTTCTTC.

This clone was observed a few times. The chain couples TRBV7-2 to TRBJ2-5, with D tentatively TRBD2 (6 bases). CDR1 is SGHTA, CDR2 FQGNSA, per germline. Trimming took off 1 base at V and 1 base at J, with 10 bases between the two ends. The CDR3 has 15 residues. The CDR3 here is CASSLGSSAQETQYF. In DNA, the CDR3 is TGTGCCAGCAGCTTAGGGTCTAGCGCCCAAGAGACCCAGTACTTC.

The CDR3 nucleotides are TGTGCCAGCAGCTTGAGGGACTACACAGATACGCAGTATTTT. Amino acids: CASSLRDYTDTQYF. This chain joins TRBV5-6 and TRBJ2-3; 7 nucleotides match TRBD2. Germline assignment: CDR1 SGHDT and CDR2 YYEEEE. V gave up 1 base and J gave up 2 bases; unmatched junction bases: 1. The CDR3 spans 14 residues.

Comments on this clone: Other DNA sequences in this sample translate to the same CDR3. This rearrangement joins TRBV18 to TRBJ2-5; tentatively, D is TRBD1 (5 bases). Germline V gene lookup returns CDR1 KGHSH and CDR2 LQKENI. This CDR3 region has 13 residues. V was clipped by 2 bases and J by 1 base, with 5 bases between them. CDR3 amino acids: CASSPDSQETQYF. The CDR3, as DNA: TGTGCCAGCTCACCAGACAGCCAAGAGACCCAGTACTTC.

This clone was seen only a few times. The chain is built from TRBV4-3 and TRBJ2-1; a weak D match, TRBD1 (6 bases). The V and J ends lost 1 base and 0 bases respectively, with 13 bases between them. CDR1 is LGHNA and CDR2 is YSLEER in the germline V gene. The CDR3 contains 17 residues. As DNA, the CDR3 is TGCGCCAGCAGCCAAGTTCTTACAGGGAGCTCCTACAATGAGCAGTTCTTC. Translating it yields CASSQVLTGSSYNEQFF.

This clone was seen more than once but under ten times. One end of the junction varies from germline; a read error may be responsible. The rearrangement links TRBV2 to TRBJ2-1, with D perhaps matching TRBD1 (5 bases). This CDR3 region has 10 residues. CDR1 SNHLY and CDR2 FYNNEI come from the germline V gene. CDR3 sequence reads: CASRDREKIF. The CDR3 coding sequence is TGTGCCAGCAGAGACAGAGAGAAGATCTTC.

The chain joins TRBV29-1 to TRBJ1-5, with 10 bases fitting TRBD1. J gave up 6 bases and V 6 bases, and 11 bases lay outside the gene matches. Per germline, CDR1 SQVTM and CDR2 ANQGSEA. There are 15 residues in the CDR3. CDR3 in amino acids: CSVKGGTGDSQPQHF. Written as DNA, the CDR3 is TGCAGCGTGAAGGGGGGGACAGGGGATAGTCAGCCCCAGCATTTT.

The chain joins TRBV6-5 to TRBJ1-4, with D possibly TRBD1 on 5 matching bases. Germline V gives CDR1 MNHEY, CDR2 SVGAGI. The CDR3 loop spans 14 amino acids. The V end lost 5 bases, the J end lost 2 bases, and 9 bases lay between the germline ends. This CDR3 reads CASSPTATNEKLFF. The CDR3 DNA sequence: TGTGCCAGCAGTCCGACAGCTACTAATGAAAAACTGTTTTTT.

This clone came up a few times. J is TRBJ2-2 and V is TRBV29-1, with TRBD1 as a possible D gene (7 bases). CDR3 length: 14 residues. Germline V gene lookup returns CDR1 SQVTM and CDR2 ANQGSEA. V lost 6 bases and J 0 bases, leaving 11 bases between the germline ends. Written as DNA, the CDR3 is TGCAGCGTGGGGGGACAGACGAACACCGGGGAGCTGTTTTTT. It encodes CSVGGQTNTGELFF.

This clone came up a few times. The rearrangement joins TRBV2 to TRBJ2-1, with TRBD2 identical over 11 bases. V lost 3 bases to trimming and J lost 6 bases; unmatched junction nucleotides: 7. This CDR3 has 16 residues. In germline, CDR1 is SNHLY, CDR2 FYNNEI. CDR3 residues: CASSDLSGRALNEQFF. The CDR3 DNA follows: TGTGCCAGCAGTGACCTTAGCGGGAGGGCCCTCAATGAGCAGTTCTTC.

This clone was detected only a few times. The chain couples TRBV11-2 to TRBJ1-4, with 9 bases that match TRBD1. The V segment lost 6 bases and the J segment 8 bases; nucleotides outside the gene matches: 13. The length of the CDR3 is 16 residues. Germline V CDR1 and CDR2: SGHAT, FQNNGV. CDR3 bases: TGTGCCAGCAGGGGGGGACAGGGAGGACTTCAGGAAAAACTGTTTTTT. This codes for CASRGGQGGLQEKLFF.

The rearrangement uses TRBV9 and TRBJ1-2, with D perhaps TRBD1 (6 bases). In germline, CDR1 is SGDLS, CDR2 YYNGEE. CDR3 length: 15 amino acids. The ends were cut back, 0 bases at V and 5 bases at J, with 14 bases in the middle. CDR3 sequence reads: CASSVEDSREYGYTF. CDR3 nucleotide sequence: TGTGCCAGCAGCGTAGAGGACAGCAGGGAATATGGCTACACCTTC. Filled out from reference TRBV9 and TRBJ1-2, the complete variable domain reads DSGVTQTPKHLITATGQRVTLRCSPRSGDLSVYWYQQSLDQGLQFLIQYYNGEERAKGNILERFSAQQFPDLHSELNLSSLELGDSALYFCASSVEDSREYGYTFGSGTRLTVV.

This chain connects TRBV29-1 to TRBJ1-1; 7 nucleotides match TRBD1. The germline CDR1 and CDR2 sequences are SQVTM and ANQGSEA. CDR3 length: 12 amino acids. Trimming at V came to 3 bases and at J to 8 bases, leaving 6 bases not matched to a gene. CDR3 DNA: TGCAGCGTTGAGGCTAGGACAGGAGAAGCTTTCTTT. As protein: CSVEARTGEAFF.

The rearrangement uses TRBV5-4 and TRBJ2-3; 8 bases agree with TRBD1. The CDR3 is 15 residues long. Trimming cost V 4 bases and J 7 bases; bases outside gene matches: 11. Germline V gene lookup returns CDR1 SGHNT and CDR2 YYREEE (reference sequence). DNA of the CDR3: TGTGCCAGCAGCATCGGACAGGGCGTATTGTATACGCAGTATTTT. Encoded protein: CASSIGQGVLYTQYF.

This clone was seen a few times. The J gene is TRBJ2-7, the V gene TRBV4-1; D remains unclear. CDR3 length equals 15 residues. V lost 1 base to trimming and J lost 2 bases, with 12 bases between them. The germline CDR1 and CDR2 sequences are MGHRA and YSYEKL. The CDR3 protein is CASSQVISSTYEQYF. CDR3 nucleotide sequence: TGCGCCAGCAGCCAAGTAATTAGCTCTACCTACGAGCAGTACTTC.